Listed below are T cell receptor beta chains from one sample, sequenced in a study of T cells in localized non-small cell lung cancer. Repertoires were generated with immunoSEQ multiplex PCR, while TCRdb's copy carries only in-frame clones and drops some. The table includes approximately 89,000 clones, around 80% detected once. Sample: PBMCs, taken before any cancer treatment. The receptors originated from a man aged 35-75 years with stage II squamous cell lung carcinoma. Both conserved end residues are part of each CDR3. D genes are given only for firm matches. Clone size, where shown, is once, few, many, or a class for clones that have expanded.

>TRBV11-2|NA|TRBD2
CASSIGTSGGYRDTQYF
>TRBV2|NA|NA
CATSAQQGNSPLHF
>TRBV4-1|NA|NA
CASSQDKQSTDTQYF
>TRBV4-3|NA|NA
CASSQGPAGGELFF
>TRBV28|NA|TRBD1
CASTRSGGDEKLFF
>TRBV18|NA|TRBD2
CASSLTLAGEKETQYF
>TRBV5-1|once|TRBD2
CASSLGAGRAGQETQYF
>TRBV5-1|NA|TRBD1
CASFGDRGPYEQFF
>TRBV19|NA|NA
CATRRPNSNQPQHF
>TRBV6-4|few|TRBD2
CASSEGLAGGSYNEQFF
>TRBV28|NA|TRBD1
CASSPGGTGHQPQHF
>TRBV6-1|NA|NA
CASRDPGQRKDEQYF
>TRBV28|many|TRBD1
CASSEHQGAYTEAFF
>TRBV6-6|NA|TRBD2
CASSRTSGGARTQYF
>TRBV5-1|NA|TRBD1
CASSSSAGGGHEQYF
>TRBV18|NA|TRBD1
CASSPNLDRVNYGYTF
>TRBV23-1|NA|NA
CASSQSGTISNQPQHF
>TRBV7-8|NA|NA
CASSLLNGGRNYNEQFF
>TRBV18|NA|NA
CASSDGHQETQYF
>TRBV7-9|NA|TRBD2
CASSSIGGAGNEQFF
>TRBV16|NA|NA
CASSQGTTYSNQPQHF
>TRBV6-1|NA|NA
CASSAAGSGYNEQFF
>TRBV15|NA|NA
CATSRELSRDTDTQYF
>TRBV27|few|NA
CASSPVSYNEQFF
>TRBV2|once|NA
CASREEGPEAFF
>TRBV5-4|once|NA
CASSPVPTNYGYTF
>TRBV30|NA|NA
CAWNLAGAEQYF
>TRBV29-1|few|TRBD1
CSGQGINYGYTF
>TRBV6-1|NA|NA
CASSDPRGAAGANVLTF
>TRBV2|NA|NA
CASSVSPSAGAKNIQYF
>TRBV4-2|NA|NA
CASSQERGSSYEQYF
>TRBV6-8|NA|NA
CASSYPMHGPGPSYEQYF
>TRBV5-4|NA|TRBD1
CASFDTGDTGELFF
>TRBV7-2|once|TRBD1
CASSPDRGFNQPQHF
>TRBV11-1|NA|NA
CASSLAGTANTEAFF
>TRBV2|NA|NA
CASSESWESSYNEQFF
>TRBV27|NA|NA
CASSLSGLLPGNTIYF
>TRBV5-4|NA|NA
CASSLGRGQPQHF
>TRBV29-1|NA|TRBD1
CSVRTGSYEQYF
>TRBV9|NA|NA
CASSVADYSGNTIYF
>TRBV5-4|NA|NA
CASSLEASLAEAFF
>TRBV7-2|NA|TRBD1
CASSWGQLGSYEQYF
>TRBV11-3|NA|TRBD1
CASSLGGRGTEAFF
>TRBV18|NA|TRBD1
CASSPGQGEPLHF
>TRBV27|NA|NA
CASSFFQGNTGELFF
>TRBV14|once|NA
CASSQGLRNEAFF
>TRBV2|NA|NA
CATRGYSNQPQHF
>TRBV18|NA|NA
CASSPGTANYGYTF
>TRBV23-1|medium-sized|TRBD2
CASSQSGRAMLAGLDNEQFF
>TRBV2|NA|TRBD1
CASGRDRDNKGYEQYF
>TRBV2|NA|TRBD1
CASSRDRGETQYF
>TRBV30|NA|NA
CAWRGSTDTQYF
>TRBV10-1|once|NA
CASIKEGNRNQPQHF